The 29 T cell receptor beta chains below were found in one sample sequenced in a study of CD8 T cell repertoires and HIV-1 epitope variants. The antigens these receptors bind are not known. Repertoires were generated with immunoSEQ multiplex PCR, while TCRdb's copy carries only in-frame clones and drops some. The table includes over 5,000 clones, 65% to 75% detected once. The sequenced material came from cultured CD8+ T cells derived from PBMCs. The receptors stem from a male donor with HIV.

The rearrangement links TRBV10-2 to TRBJ2-3; TRBD2 agrees at 9 bases. CDR3 length equals 15 residues. Germline V gene data show CDR1 as WSHSY and CDR2 as SAAADI. The V gene end was trimmed by 3 bases and the J gene end by 3 bases; junction bases not matched to a gene: 4. The CDR3 reads CASSETLAGTDTQYF. The CDR3 region has the DNA TGCGCCAGCAGTGAAACGCTAGCGGGGACAGATACGCAGTATTTT.

This chain connects TRBV27 to TRBJ2-7; unclear D gene. In germline, CDR1 is MNHEY, CDR2 SMNVEV (reference sequence). The V and J ends lost 3 bases and 1 base respectively, with 7 bases between them. The CDR3 contains 13 residues. The CDR3 region has the DNA TGTGCCAGCAGTTTGGTCGGGTCCTACGAGCAGTACTTC. Translating gives CASSLVGSYEQYF.

This chain joins TRBV9 and TRBJ2-1; 10 bases map to TRBD2. J was trimmed by 6 bases and V by 0 bases; bases with no gene match: 3. The CDR3 is 15 residues long. Germline CDR1 is SGDLS and CDR2 is YYNGEE. The CDR3 DNA reads TGTGCCAGCAGCGTAGGAGCGGGAGGGTTCAATGAGCAGTTCTTC. This encodes CASSVGAGGFNEQFF. The full variable domain, rest sourced from reference TRBV9 and TRBJ2-1, is DSGVTQTPKHLITATGQRVTLRCSPRSGDLSVYWYQQSLDQGLQFLIQYYNGEERAKGNILERFSAQQFPDLHSELNLSSLELGDSALYFCASSVGAGGFNEQFFGPGTRLTVL.

CDR3 sequence (DNA): TGTGCCAGCAGTTTCGCAGTGAACACCGGGGAGCTGTTTTTT. Translation: CASSFAVNTGELFF. This chain joins TRBV28 and TRBJ2-2; D unresolved. Trimming pared 3 bases from V and 1 base from J, leaving 6 bases between. Germline-derived CDR1 and CDR2 are MDHEN and SYDVKM. The CDR3 length is 14 residues.

The chain joins TRBV5-5 to TRBJ1-5; the match to TRBD1 covers 8 bases. This CDR3 is 14 amino acids long. Germline values: CDR1 SGHKS, CDR2 YYEKEE (reference sequence). V shed 2 bases and J 5 bases; nucleotides not matched to a gene: 3. CDR3 region: CASSFQGADQPQHF. The CDR3 DNA reads TGTGCCAGCAGCTTCCAGGGGGCTGATCAGCCCCAGCATTTT. Filled out from reference TRBV5-5 and TRBJ1-5, the complete variable domain reads DAGVTQSPTHLIKTRGQQVTLRCSPISGHKSVSWYQQVLGQGPQFIFQYYEKEERGRGNFPDRFSARQFPNYSSELNVNALLLGDSALYLCASSFQGADQPQHFGDGTRLSIL.

The gene calls are TRBV6-5 and TRBJ1-1; tentatively, D is TRBD1 (6 bases). The CDR3 totals 14 residues. CDR1 and CDR2 from the germline V gene are MNHEY and SVGAGI. V lost 5 bases and J lost 6, with 16 bases in between. The CDR3 protein is CASSGRVGQPEAFF. For the CDR3, the DNA is TGTGCCAGCAGTGGACGAGTTGGACAGCCTGAAGCTTTCTTT.

J is TRBJ2-7 and V is TRBV19; the match to TRBD1 covers 9 bases. V dropped 3 bases and J dropped 5; count of bases not matched to a gene: 8. In germline, CDR1 is LNHDA, CDR2 SQIVND (reference sequence). This CDR3 region has 15 residues. CDR3 loop: CASSIVGTGSDEQYF. DNA of the CDR3: TGTGCCAGTAGTATCGTAGGGACAGGGTCGGACGAGCAGTACTTC.

This CDR3 reads CAISDNRETYGYTF. The DNA for the CDR3 is TGTGCCATCAGTGACAACAGGGAAACATATGGCTACACCTTC. The V gene is TRBV10-3, the J gene TRBJ1-2, with a tentative D call TRBD1 (6 bases). The CDR3 runs 14 residues. Trimming took off 3 bases at V and 5 bases at J, with 13 bases between the two ends. Per germline, CDR1 ENHRY and CDR2 SYGVKD.

The rearrangement links TRBV7-8 to TRBJ1-4; 9 nucleotides match TRBD1. The CDR3 contains 14 residues. V lost 6 bases, J lost 13 bases, and 12 bases stayed unmatched. Germline values: CDR1 SGHVS, CDR2 FQNEAQ. The CDR3 protein is CASSGGTGIGILFF. CDR3 bases: TGTGCCAGCAGTGGCGGGACAGGGATAGGGATACTGTTTTTT.

This clone was seen a few times. The genes are TRBV27 and TRBJ2-1; maybe TRBD1 (6 bases). CDR1 and CDR2 from the germline V gene are MNHEY and SMNVEV (reference sequence). The CDR3 is made up of 17 amino acids. V lost 2 bases and J 0 bases, leaving 14 bases between the germline ends. The CDR3 DNA sequence: TGTGCCAGCAGTTTAAAACAGGGTGAGGGCTCCTACAATGAGCAGTTCTTC. It specifies CASSLKQGEGSYNEQFF.

The chain is built from TRBV5-4 and TRBJ2-3; no clear D. CDR1 is SGHNT, CDR2 YYREEE, per germline (reference sequence). This CDR3 is built from 12 residues. Trimming took 6 bases from V and 5 from J, leaving 10 bases between them. This CDR3 reads CASTQPGDTQYF. Here the CDR3 DNA reads TGTGCCAGCACCCAACCGGGAGATACGCAGTATTTT.

A few counts support this clone. The J gene is TRBJ1-5, the V gene TRBV27; D unresolved. V was pared by 5 bases and J by 4 bases, with 15 bases between. CDR1 and CDR2 (germline): MNHEY, SMNVEV (reference sequence). The CDR3 is 15 residues long. The CDR3 here is CASSRADYLNQPQHF. The CDR3 bases are TGTGCCAGCAGTCGAGCTGACTATTTGAATCAGCCCCAGCATTTT.

This chain connects TRBV11-1 to TRBJ2-1; D gene uncertain. V gave up 2 bases and J gave up 5 bases, with 4 bases separating them. CDR3 size: 12 residues. CDR1 SGHAT and CDR2 FQDESV come from the germline V gene (reference sequence). The CDR3 here is CASSLLDNEQFF. In DNA form, the CDR3 reads TGTGCCAGCAGCTTATTAGACAATGAGCAGTTCTTC.

V and J are TRBV18 and TRBJ1-2, with D perhaps TRBD1 (5 bases). Germline values: CDR1 KGHSH, CDR2 LQKENI. V lost 1 base to trimming and J lost 8 bases, with 14 bases between them. The CDR3 has 14 residues. In nucleotides, the CDR3 is TGTGCCAGCTCACCACGGACACCCCCGGGAGGCTACACCTTC. Translating gives CASSPRTPPGGYTF. The whole variable domain, remainder taken from reference TRBV18 and TRBJ1-2, is NAGVMQNPRHLVRRRGQEARLRCSPMKGHSHVYWYRQLPEEGLKFMVYLQKENIIDESGMPKERFSAEFPKEGPSILRIQQVVRGDSAAYFCASSPRTPPGGYTFGSGTRLTVV.

The chain has TRBV5-1 and TRBJ2-7; 8 positions agree with TRBD1. This CDR3 has 14 amino acids. Germline V CDR1 and CDR2: SGHRS, YFSETQ. V lost 3 bases, J lost 3 bases, and 5 bases stayed unmatched. CDR3 loop: CASSSMTGDYEQYF. The DNA for the CDR3 is TGCGCCAGCAGCTCGATGACAGGGGACTACGAGCAGTACTTC.

The rearrangement joins TRBV7-9 to TRBJ2-6; D may be TRBD2 (7 bases). CDR3 length: 17 residues. Germline values: CDR1 SEHNR, CDR2 FQNEAQ (reference sequence). With 4 bases removed from V and 3 bases from J, the gap between germline ends came to 16 bases. The CDR3 sequence: CASSSGRGADGANVLTF. For the CDR3, the DNA is TGTGCCAGCAGCTCAGGACGGGGGGCGGATGGGGCCAACGTCCTGACTTTC. The full variable domain, in which reference TRBV7-9 and TRBJ2-6 provide the parts outside the CDR3, is DTGVSQNPRHKITKRGQNVTFRCDPISEHNRLYWYRQTLGQGPEFLTYFQNEAQLEKSRLLSDRFSAERPKGSFSTLEIQRTEQGDSAMYLCASSSGRGADGANVLTFGAGSRLTVL.

The J gene is TRBJ2-1, the V gene TRBV28, with 10 bases identical to TRBD2. J lost 6 bases, V lost 4 bases, and 3 bases had no gene match. Per germline, CDR1 MDHEN and CDR2 SYDVKM. This CDR3 has 14 amino acids. The CDR3 region has the DNA TGTGCCAGCAGTTCCGGACTAGCGGTCAATGAGCAGTTCTTC. Translated: CASSSGLAVNEQFF.

This clone was recorded only once. The chain is built from TRBV6-6 and TRBJ2-1; TRBD1 is a possible D gene (6 bases). This CDR3 is built from 15 residues. The V gene's germline CDR1 is MNHNY and CDR2 SVGAGI (reference sequence). V was clipped by 2 bases and J by 6 bases, with 14 bases between them. The CDR3 spells CASSYSRGEGNEQFF. The CDR3 coding sequence is TGTGCCAGCAGTTACAGCAGGGGCGAGGGCAATGAGCAGTTCTTC.

The chain recombines TRBV6-5 with TRBJ2-7, with D possibly matching TRBD1 (6 bases). CDR3 size: 13 residues. With 2 bases removed from V and 6 bases from J, the gap between germline ends came to 11 bases. Per the germline V gene, CDR1 is MNHEY and CDR2 is SVGAGI. For the CDR3, the DNA is TGTGCCAGCAGTTACGGGGCACAGGGCGAGCAGTACTTC. Its protein product is CASSYGAQGEQYF.

The CDR3 sequence: CASSPGGASGNTIYF. The CDR3 nucleotides are TGTGCCAGCAGCCCAGGGGGCGCGTCAGGAAACACCATATATTTT. The chain has TRBV9 and TRBJ1-3; 8 nucleotides align to TRBD1. CDR1 and CDR2 from the germline V gene are SGDLS and YYNGEE. CDR3 length equals 15 residues. J was trimmed by 4 bases and V by 4 bases; bases with no gene match: 7. Based on the CDR3 plus reference TRBV9 and TRBJ1-3, the full variable domain is DSGVTQTPKHLITATGQRVTLRCSPRSGDLSVYWYQQSLDQGLQFLIQYYNGEERAKGNILERFSAQQFPDLHSELNLSSLELGDSALYFCASSPGGASGNTIYFGEGSWLTVV.

This clone appeared a few times. The chain employs TRBV7-9 and TRBJ2-2; D possibly uses TRBD1 or TRBD2 (5 bases each). Trimming shortened V by 6 bases and J by 5 bases, and 19 bases separated the two germline ends. Germline CDR1 SEHNR, CDR2 FQNEAQ (reference sequence). The CDR3 extends over 16 amino acids. CDR3 DNA sequence: TGTGCCAGCAGATACCCCGGGACCCAAGATACCGGGGAGCTGTTTTTT. Translating it yields CASRYPGTQDTGELFF.

This rearrangement joins TRBV27 to TRBJ1-1; D remains ambiguous. Germline values: CDR1 MNHEY, CDR2 SMNVEV (reference sequence). V was pared by 0 bases and J by 5 bases, with 7 bases between. The CDR3 contains 13 residues. DNA for the CDR3: TGTGCCAGCAGTTTATCCTTGGTGACTGAAGCTTTCTTT. Translation: CASSLSLVTEAFF.

This rearrangement joins TRBV4-1 to TRBJ2-3; D not resolved. Germline loops: CDR1 MGHRA, CDR2 YSYEKL. Trimming pared 0 bases from V and 2 bases from J, leaving 6 bases between. The CDR3 has 14 residues. The CDR3 here is CASSQDQNTDTQYF. The CDR3 region has the DNA TGCGCCAGCAGCCAAGACCAGAACACAGATACGCAGTATTTT.

The chain has TRBV2 and TRBJ1-1; D gene ambiguous. Germline V gene sequence: CDR1 SNHLY, CDR2 FYNNEI. The CDR3 spans 14 residues. With 5 bases removed from V and 3 bases from J, the gap between germline ends came to 13 bases. The CDR3 nucleotides are TGTGCCAGCAGTCCTATAATGGTGGACACTGAAGCTTTCTTT. Translation gives CASSPIMVDTEAFF. Full variable domain (missing parts from reference TRBV2 and TRBJ1-1): EPEVTQTPSHQVTQMGQEVILRCVPISNHLYFYWYRQILGQKVEFLVSFYNNEISEKSEIFDDQFSVERPDGSNFTLKIRSTKLEDSAMYFCASSPIMVDTEAFFGQGTRLTVV.

This clone was recorded a few times. The rearrangement links TRBV12-5 to TRBJ2-7; D call uncertain. CDR1 and CDR2 from the germline V gene are LGHNT and FRNRAP. The CDR3 runs 13 residues. V shed 3 bases and J shed 3 bases, with 9 bases lying between them. CDR3 nucleotide sequence: TGTGCTAGTGGTTTAGATGGCAGCTACGAGCAGTACTTC. The encoded protein is CASGLDGSYEQYF.

The rearrangement links TRBV9 to TRBJ2-3; TRBD2 matches 8 bases. Trimming took 4 bases from V and 5 from J; bases not matched to a gene: 12. The CDR3 totals 16 residues. Per germline, CDR1 SGDLS and CDR2 YYNGEE. CDR3 in amino acids: CASSPLAGPVGDTQYF. The CDR3 nucleotides read TGTGCCAGCAGCCCTTTAGCGGGGCCTGTCGGAGATACGCAGTATTTT.

The chain joins TRBV20-1 to TRBJ1-1; D remains unclear. The germline V and J ends were trimmed by 5 bases and 3 bases, with 7 bases remaining between them. Looked up from germline, CDR1 is DFQATT and CDR2 is SNEGSKA (reference sequence). The CDR3 runs to 11 residues. As DNA, the CDR3 is TGCAGTGCTCGAGCCCACACTGAAGCTTTCTTT. Its protein is CSARAHTEAFF.

The V call is TRBV7-2, the J call TRBJ2-7; maybe TRBD2 (7 bases). V was clipped by 2 bases and J by 4 bases, with 15 bases between them. In germline, CDR1 is SGHTA, CDR2 FQGNSA. The CDR3 is 15 residues long. The CDR3 DNA reads as TGTGCCAGCAGCTTATACTCAGGGGAGGGGTACGAGCAGTACTTC. Translation gives CASSLYSGEGYEQYF. The full variable domain, in which reference TRBV7-2 and TRBJ2-7 provide the parts outside the CDR3, is GAGVSQSPSNKVTEKGKDVELRCDPISGHTALYWYRQSLGQGLEFLIYFQGNSAPDKSGLPSDRFSAERTGGSVSTLTIQRTQQEDSAVYLCASSLYSGEGYEQYFGPGTRLTVT.

The chain recombines TRBV5-4 with TRBJ2-7, with TRBD2 matching over 7 bases. J lost 2 bases, V lost 4 bases, and 9 bases had no gene match. Germline V gene sequence: CDR1 SGHNT, CDR2 YYREEE (reference sequence). The CDR3 is 15 amino acids. The CDR3 loop is CASSLIPTSPYEQYF. In DNA form, the CDR3 reads TGTGCCAGCAGCCTTATCCCGACTAGCCCCTACGAGCAGTACTTC. The whole variable domain, filled in from reference TRBV5-4 and TRBJ2-7, reads ETGVTQSPTHLIKTRGQQVTLRCSSQSGHNTVSWYQQALGQGPQFIFQYYREEENGRGNFPPRFSGLQFPNYSSELNVNALELDDSALYLCASSLIPTSPYEQYFGPGTRLTVT.